This T cell receptor (beta chain) was recorded in a study of blood T cells in healthy people across ages. General observations from the study: Naive CD4+ cells and diversity were both higher in long-lived donors than in aged donors.

The germline gives CDR1 SNHLY, CDR2 FYNNEI. Trimming shortened V by 4 bases and J by 8 bases, and 11 bases separated the two germline ends. This CDR3 is 12 amino acids long. A remark on this clonotype: The antigen remains undetermined.

Using a J-beta primer mix together with a sample-barcoded 5' primer, a second PCR was run for about 6 to 11 cycles. TCRdb re-called the 5' RACE reads through MiXCR, storing one row per CDR3 protein. The data hold about 1.1 million distinct CDR3 sequences, with roughly two fifths observed a single time. Sequencing input: blood. The chain is built from TRBV2 and TRBJ1-2, with D unresolved. The TCR comes from a man between 18 and 29 years old in good health. In nucleotides, the CDR3 is TGTGCCAGCAGTGCCCGTGAAGGGGGCTACACCTTC. Protein sequence: CASSAREGGYTF.